The 28 T cell receptor beta chains below come from one sample, sequenced in a study of human T cells and chemical hapten exposure. TCRdb called the RACE reads again in MiXCR, with one record for every CDR3 protein. The table includes some 91,000 distinct CDR3 sequences, around 12% detected once. The time point was: patch test 1, 2 weeks after DPC sensitization. Treatment specified: therapeutic diphenylcyclopropenone sensitization with weekly scalp DPC. The material was whole blood, obtained in connection with sensitization to the hapten diphenylcyclopropenone (DPC). These receptor sequences come from a woman in her thirties or forties with alopecia areata. Some clones in this sample may be carry-over from other donors' samples.

In its sample, this clonotype was seen a few times. The chain carries TRBV9 and TRBJ1-2, with 10 bases matching TRBD1. Germline values: CDR1 SGDLS, CDR2 YYNGEE. With 2 bases clipped from V and 7 bases from J, the junction kept 17 bases outside the gene matches. The CDR3 spans 18 residues. CDR3 DNA: TGTGCCAGCAGCGTCTCCCGATTCTCGACAGGGGGCGCGGGTGGCTACACCTTC. This translates into CASSVSRFSTGGAGGYTF.

This clonotype has just a few counts. This chain connects TRBV4-1 to TRBJ1-5; D is ambiguous. V lost 0 bases, J lost 9 bases, and 15 bases lay in between. CDR1 is MGHRA and CDR2 is YSYEKL in the germline V gene. The CDR3 loop spans 15 amino acids. The CDR3 coding sequence is TGCGCCAGCAGCCAAGATGCGGGTAGATGGTGGCCCCAGCATTTT. Amino acids: CASSQDAGRWWPQHF.

This clonotype came up a few times. The V call is TRBV20-1, the J call TRBJ1-5; the match to TRBD1 covers 9 bases. This CDR3 has 13 amino acids. The trim removed 4 bases at V and 6 bases at J, leaving 4 bases unmatched. The germline CDR1 and CDR2 sequences are DFQATT and SNEGSKA (reference sequence). The CDR3 nucleotides read TGCAGTGCTATACAGGGGGCGAGTCAGCCCCAGCATTTT. Translation: CSAIQGASQPQHF.

In its sample, this clonotype was seen a few times. The chain employs TRBV5-3 and TRBJ2-1; 8 positions agree with TRBD1. TRBV5-3 is treated as an ORF (open reading frame) with a function not yet certain. J was trimmed by 9 bases and V by 10 bases; bases with no gene match: 27. CDR3 length: 18 amino acids. DNA for the CDR3: TGTGCCCTTCCCGGACAGGGTCGGCCAAGGCCCCTTAAGTCTGAGCAGTTCTTC. It encodes CALPGQGRPRPLKSEQFF.

This chain uses TRBV7-8 with TRBJ2-1; 8 bases fit TRBD2. The V segment lost 1 base and the J segment 1 base; nucleotides outside the gene matches: 3. This CDR3 region has 16 residues. CDR1 and CDR2 from the germline V gene are SGHVS and FQNEAQ. CDR3 protein: CASSLGLAYSYNEQFF. CDR3 DNA: TGTGCCAGCAGCTTAGGACTAGCGTATTCCTACAATGAGCAGTTCTTC. Looking up the rest from reference TRBV7-8 and TRBJ2-1 gives the full variable domain: GAGVSQSPRYKVAKRGQDVALRCDPISGHVSLFWYQQALGQGPEFLTYFQNEAQLDKSGLPSDRFFAERPEGSVSTLKIQRTQQEDSAVYLCASSLGLAYSYNEQFFGPGTRLTVL.

The chain recombines TRBV7-2 with TRBJ2-2, with 8 bases matching TRBD2. Losses at the gene ends were 10 bases for V and 1 base for J; bases not matched to a gene: 5. Germline V CDR1 and CDR2: SGHTA, FQGNSA. The CDR3 loop spans 14 amino acids. CDR3 protein: CATGGAGNTGELFF. CDR3 DNA sequence: TGTGCCACCGGGGGGGCAGGGAACACCGGGGAGCTGTTTTTT.

This clonotype came up many times. The chain links TRBV4-3 to TRBJ2-2; 8 bases map to TRBD2. The CDR3 is 16 amino acids. The germline CDR1 and CDR2 sequences are LGHNA and YSLEER. Germline trimming cut 5 bases from V and 6 bases from J; bases unmatched to any gene: 11. The CDR3: CASSYLYTGRAGELFF. The DNA of the CDR3 is TGCGCCAGCAGCTACCTGTACACCGGGAGGGCCGGGGAGCTGTTTTTT.

This clonotype was picked up a small number of times. The genes are TRBV4-3 and TRBJ1-3; no reliable D call. This CDR3 has 13 amino acids. Germline loops: CDR1 LGHNA, CDR2 YSLEER. V shed 1 base and J shed 2 bases, with 3 bases lying between them. The CDR3 nucleotides are TGCGCCAGCAGCCAAGGACCTGGAAACACCATATATTTT. Protein sequence: CASSQGPGNTIYF.

The chain has TRBV13 and TRBJ2-1; 15 bases map to TRBD2. Germline V gene lookup returns CDR1 PRHDT and CDR2 FYEKMQ (reference sequence). V lost 1 base and J lost 3; bases outside the gene matches: 7. The CDR3 spans 19 residues. The CDR3 nucleotides read TGTGCCAGCAGCTTAGAAGGGACTAGCGGGAGGATAATCTACAATGAGCAGTTCTTC. This gives the protein CASSLEGTSGRIIYNEQFF.

This chain links TRBV18 with TRBJ2-1; 12 nucleotides match TRBD2. The germline gives CDR1 KGHSH, CDR2 LQKENI. V gave up 4 bases and J gave up 9 bases; unmatched junction bases: 7. The CDR3 is 15 residues long. CDR3 sequence: CASSLLAGGSGEQFF. For the CDR3, the DNA is TGTGCCAGCTCACTTCTAGCGGGAGGGTCCGGTGAGCAGTTCTTC.

The gene calls are TRBV28 and TRBJ1-2; D unresolved. Trimming pared 7 bases from V and 4 bases from J, leaving 22 bases between. Per germline, CDR1 MDHEN and CDR2 SYDVKM. The CDR3 spans 16 residues. The CDR3 protein is CASNRPLLGIAYGYTF. The DNA of the CDR3 is TGTGCCAGCAATCGACCCTTGTTAGGGATTGCCTATGGCTACACCTTC.

This clonotype has just a few counts. A junction boundary mismatches the germline segment, possibly from a read error. The chain combines TRBV7-7 with TRBJ2-1; 10 bases map to TRBD2. The CDR3 is 16 amino acids. Germline V lookup: CDR1 SSHAT, CDR2 FNYEAQ (reference sequence). This CDR3 reads CASSLGVSGRDNEQFF. Here the CDR3 DNA reads TGTGCTAGCAGCTTAGGCGTAAGCGGGAGGGACAATGAGCAGTTCTTC.

J is TRBJ1-4 and V is TRBV11-2, with 8 nucleotides matching TRBD1. The J segment lost 6 bases and the V segment lost 5 bases, leaving 14 bases of the junction unmatched. Germline CDR1 SGHAT, CDR2 FQNNGV. The CDR3 contains 17 residues. The CDR3 nucleotides are TGTGCCAGCAGCGTGGGACAGGCCCAACTCCGGGATGAAAAACTGTTTTTT. Protein product: CASSVGQAQLRDEKLFF.

This clonotype was seen a handful of times. J is TRBJ1-1 and V is TRBV7-9; no reliable D call. Germline assignment: CDR1 SEHNR and CDR2 FQNEAQ (reference sequence). Trimming took off 5 bases at V and 8 bases at J, with 12 bases between the two ends. The CDR3 consists of 12 residues. CDR3 in DNA: TGTGCCAGCAGCCCCCTGGGCAGGGAAGCTTTCTTT. Residues: CASSPLGREAFF.

This clonotype showed up many times. The chain is built from TRBV20-1 and TRBJ2-1; 9 nucleotides match TRBD2. Germline assignment: CDR1 DFQATT and CDR2 SNEGSKA (reference sequence). There are 15 residues in the CDR3. With 0 bases clipped from V and 6 bases from J, the junction kept 6 bases outside the gene matches. The CDR3 DNA reads as TGCAGTGCTAGAGAGGGTAGCGGGAGAGTCAATGAGCAGTTCTTC. This sequence encodes CSAREGSGRVNEQFF.

This clonotype was observed a few times. The V and J genes are TRBV10-3 and TRBJ2-1; D unresolved. Between the trimmed V and J ends, which lost 7 bases and 10 bases, there was a span of 11 bases. Germline values: CDR1 ENHRY, CDR2 SYGVKD. The CDR3 extends over 11 amino acids. The CDR3 region has the DNA TGTGCCATCAAGGAACAAGGGGAGCAGTTCTTC. This translates into CAIKEQGEQFF.

This clonotype has a count of ten or more. The chain employs TRBV5-5 and TRBJ1-5; TRBD1 matches at 7 bases. V trimming: 3 bases; J trimming: 0 bases; junction bases outside the gene matches: 12. Germline V gives CDR1 SGHKS, CDR2 YYEKEE (reference sequence). The CDR3 consists of 18 residues. CDR3 bases: TGTGCCAGCAGCTCCGGACAGGTCGGGTTTAATAGCAATCAGCCCCAGCATTTT. Translated, it gives CASSSGQVGFNSNQPQHF.

This clonotype appeared many times. This chain links TRBV12-3 or TRBV12-4 with TRBJ2-3; D is unresolved. The ends were cut back, 5 bases at V and 2 bases at J, with 11 bases in the middle. The CDR3 sequence is 14 residues long. In DNA, the CDR3 is TGTGCCAGCAGTGGAGAAGGGTCCACAGATACGCAGTATTTT. Translation gives CASSGEGSTDTQYF.

This clonotype turned up a few times. The CDR3 loop is CASSLKPFSGNTIYF. CDR3 DNA: TGTGCCAGCAGTTTGAAACCCTTCTCTGGAAACACCATATATTTT. The chain combines TRBV27 with TRBJ1-3; D remains ambiguous. Germline V gene data show CDR1 as MNHEY and CDR2 as SMNVEV (reference sequence). The CDR3 is 15 amino acids. Trimming removed 3 bases from V and 0 bases from J, with 9 bases in between.

This clonotype was observed a few times. J is TRBJ2-7 and V is TRBV28; D may be TRBD2 (6 bases). V was cut by 7 bases and J by 2 bases, with 12 bases left in between. This CDR3 has 13 residues. Germline CDR1 and CDR2: MDHEN and SYDVKM. The CDR3 region is CASIGGRPYEQYF. CDR3 bases: TGTGCCAGCATCGGAGGGAGACCCTACGAGCAGTACTTC.

This clonotype was found many times. The CDR3 nucleotides are TGTGCCAGCAGTTATAAGCAGGAGCAGTACTTC. Encoded protein: CASSYKQEQYF. The chain couples TRBV6-2 or TRBV6-3 to TRBJ2-7; D is uncertain. CDR3 length: 11 amino acids. The V and J ends lost 3 bases and 7 bases respectively, with 7 bases between them. In germline, CDR1 is MNHEY, CDR2 SVGEGT.

This clonotype was counted only a few times. The chain couples TRBV11-1 to TRBJ2-4; D unresolved. This CDR3 spans 12 amino acids. V gave up 4 bases and J gave up 8 bases, with 9 bases separating them. Germline loops: CDR1 SGHAT, CDR2 FQDESV (reference sequence). The CDR3 loop is CASSYNTYIQYF. CDR3 in DNA: TGTGCCAGCAGCTACAATACGTACATTCAGTACTTC.

This clonotype was picked up a small number of times. The chain uses TRBV20-1 and TRBJ2-5, with TRBD2 as a possible D gene (7 bases). The CDR3 has 18 residues. The V end was cut by 3 bases, the J end by 2 bases, with 25 bases between. CDR1 is DFQATT and CDR2 is SNEGSKA in the germline V gene (reference sequence). The CDR3 loop is CSASRSGAGTRRQETQYF. In DNA, the CDR3 is TGCAGTGCTAGTCGAAGCGGGGCTGGGACACGTAGACAAGAGACCCAGTACTTC.

This chain's CDR3 is CASSSTGDTEAFF. As DNA, the CDR3 is TGTGCCAGCAGCTCCACAGGAGACACTGAAGCTTTCTTT. V and J are TRBV3-1 and TRBJ1-1; TRBD1 might be the D (5 bases). The germline CDR1 and CDR2 sequences are LGHDT and YNNKEL (reference sequence). V dropped 5 bases and J dropped 3 bases, with 10 bases sitting between them. This CDR3 is built from 13 residues.

This clonotype was observed many times. V gene TRBV4-2 combines with J gene TRBJ2-7; D is uncertain. The CDR3 loop spans 15 amino acids. Looked up from germline, CDR1 is LGHNA and CDR2 is YNFKEQ. Trimming removed 1 base from V and 0 bases from J, with 10 bases in between. The CDR3 DNA reads as TGTGCCAGCAGCCAAGTAGCATCTAGCTCCTACGAGCAGTACTTC. This codes for CASSQVASSSYEQYF.

This clonotype was counted at least ten times. V usage is TRBV6-5 and J usage is TRBJ2-5, with 7 bases fitting TRBD2. In germline, CDR1 is MNHEY, CDR2 SVGAGI. The CDR3 runs 16 residues. V was pared by 7 bases and J by 4 bases, with 15 bases of the junction left unmatched. CDR3 sequence (DNA): TGTGCCAGCACCCTGACTAGCCGGGGTTACGGAGAGACCCAGTACTTC. Amino acid sequence: CASTLTSRGYGETQYF.

This clonotype was picked up a small number of times. J is TRBJ2-7 and V is TRBV5-5; TRBD1 agrees at 10 bases. The CDR3 has 13 residues. Trimming cost V 6 bases and J 4 bases; bases outside gene matches: 4. CDR1 SGHKS and CDR2 YYEKEE come from the germline V gene (reference sequence). As DNA, the CDR3 is TGTGCCAGCAAAAGACAGGGGGCTTACGAGCAGTACTTC. Residues: CASKRQGAYEQYF.

The chain joins TRBV9 to TRBJ2-7, with unresolved D. CDR1 is SGDLS and CDR2 is YYNGEE in the germline V gene. The CDR3 has 14 amino acids. Trimming stripped 2 bases from V and 4 bases from J, with 13 bases between. CDR3 in DNA: TGTGCCAGCAGCGTCGAACTAACCGGATACGAGCAGTACTTC. Its protein product is CASSVELTGYEQYF. The full variable domain, its missing parts supplied by reference TRBV9 and TRBJ2-7, is DSGVTQTPKHLITATGQRVTLRCSPRSGDLSVYWYQQSLDQGLQFLIQYYNGEERAKGNILERFSAQQFPDLHSELNLSSLELGDSALYFCASSVELTGYEQYFGPGTRLTVT.